Sequencing of this TCR beta chain was carried out in a study of T cell responses to AZD1222 COVID-19 vaccine. Only in-frame clones appear in the TCRdb table, and some are missing; sequencing was by immunoSEQ multiplex PCR. The sample carries approximately 57,000 clones, 70% to 90% recorded once. This CDR3 has 12 residues. The ends were cut back, 1 base at V and 7 bases at J, with 7 bases in the middle. Looked up from germline, CDR1 is MDHEN and CDR2 is SYDVKM. The chain is built from TRBV28 and TRBJ1-2; D remains ambiguous. The material sequenced was peripheral blood, taken on day 0 of AZD1222 vaccination. The clonotype originates from an adult in good health. The CDR3 DNA reads TGTGCCAGCAGTTTATCCCGTGCTGGCTACACCTTC. Its translation: CASSLSRAGYTF.